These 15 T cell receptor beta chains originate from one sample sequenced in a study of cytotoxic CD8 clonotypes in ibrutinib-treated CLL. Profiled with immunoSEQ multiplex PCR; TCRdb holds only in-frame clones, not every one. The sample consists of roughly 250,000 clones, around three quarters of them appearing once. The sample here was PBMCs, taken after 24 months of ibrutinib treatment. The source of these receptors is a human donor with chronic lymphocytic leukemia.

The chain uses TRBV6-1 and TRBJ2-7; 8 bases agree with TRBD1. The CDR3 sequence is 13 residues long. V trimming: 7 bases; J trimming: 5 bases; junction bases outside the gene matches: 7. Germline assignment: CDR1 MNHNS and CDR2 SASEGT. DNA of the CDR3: TGTGCCAGCAATAGGGACAGGTTAAACGAGCAGTACTTC. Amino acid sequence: CASNRDRLNEQYF.

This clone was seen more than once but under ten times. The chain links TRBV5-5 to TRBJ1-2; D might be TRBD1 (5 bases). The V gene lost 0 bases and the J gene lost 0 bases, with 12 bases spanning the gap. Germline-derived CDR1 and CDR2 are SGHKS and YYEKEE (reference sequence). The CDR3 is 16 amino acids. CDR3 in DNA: TGTGCCAGCAGCTTGGCCTTGACAGCTACTAACTATGGCTACACCTTC. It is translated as CASSLALTATNYGYTF.

CDR3 region: CASSLKVAAADTQYF. CDR3 nucleotides: TGTGCCAGCAGCTTAAAGGTAGCCGCCGCAGATACGCAGTATTTT. The chain uses TRBV7-6 and TRBJ2-3; D remains ambiguous. The germline gives CDR1 SGHVS, CDR2 FNYEAQ. The CDR3 consists of 15 residues. Trimming pared 2 bases from V and 4 bases from J, leaving 13 bases between.

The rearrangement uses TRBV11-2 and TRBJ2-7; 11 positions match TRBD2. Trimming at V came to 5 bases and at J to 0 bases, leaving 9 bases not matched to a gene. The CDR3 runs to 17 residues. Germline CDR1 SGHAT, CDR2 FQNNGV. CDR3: CASSKGGLADRSYEQYF. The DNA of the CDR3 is TGTGCCAGCAGCAAAGGGGGACTAGCGGACCGCTCCTACGAGCAGTACTTC. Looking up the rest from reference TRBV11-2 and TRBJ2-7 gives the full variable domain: EAGVAQSPRYKIIEKRQSVAFWCNPISGHATLYWYQQILGQGPKLLIQFQNNGVVDDSQLPKDRFSAERLKGVDSTLKIQPAKLEDSAVYLCASSKGGLADRSYEQYFGPGTRLTVT.

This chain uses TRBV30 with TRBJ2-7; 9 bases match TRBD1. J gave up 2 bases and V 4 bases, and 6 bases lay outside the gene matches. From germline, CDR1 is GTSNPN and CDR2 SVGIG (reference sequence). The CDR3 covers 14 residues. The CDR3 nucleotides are TGTGCCTGGAATGGACAGGGGAGGGCCTACGAGCAGTACTTC. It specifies CAWNGQGRAYEQYF.

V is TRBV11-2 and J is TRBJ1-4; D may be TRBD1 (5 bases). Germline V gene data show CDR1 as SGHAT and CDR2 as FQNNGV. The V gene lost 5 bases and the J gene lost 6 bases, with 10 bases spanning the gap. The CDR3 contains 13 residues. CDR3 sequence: CASSPSGYEKLFF. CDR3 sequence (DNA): TGTGCCAGCAGCCCTTCAGGGTATGAAAAACTGTTTTTT.

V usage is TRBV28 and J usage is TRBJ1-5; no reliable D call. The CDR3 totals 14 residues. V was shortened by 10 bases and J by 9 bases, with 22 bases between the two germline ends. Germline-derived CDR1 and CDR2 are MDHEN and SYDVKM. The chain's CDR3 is CATKSSAAGGPQHF. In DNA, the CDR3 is TGTGCCACCAAAAGCTCGGCAGCCGGAGGGCCCCAGCATTTT.

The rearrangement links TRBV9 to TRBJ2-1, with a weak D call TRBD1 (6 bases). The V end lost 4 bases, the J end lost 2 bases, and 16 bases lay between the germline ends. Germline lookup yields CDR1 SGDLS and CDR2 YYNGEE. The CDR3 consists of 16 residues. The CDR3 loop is CASSLTWTEAYNEQFF. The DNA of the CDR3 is TGTGCCAGCAGCCTTACCTGGACAGAAGCCTACAATGAGCAGTTCTTC. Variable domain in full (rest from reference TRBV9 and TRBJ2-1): DSGVTQTPKHLITATGQRVTLRCSPRSGDLSVYWYQQSLDQGLQFLIQYYNGEERAKGNILERFSAQQFPDLHSELNLSSLELGDSALYFCASSLTWTEAYNEQFFGPGTRLTVL.

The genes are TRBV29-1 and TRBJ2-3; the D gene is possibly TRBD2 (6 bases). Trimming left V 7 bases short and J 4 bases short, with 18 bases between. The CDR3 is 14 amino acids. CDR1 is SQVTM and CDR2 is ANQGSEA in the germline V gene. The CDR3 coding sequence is TGCAGCGGTAATTCTGCCATAGCGGCAGATACGCAGTATTTT. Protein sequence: CSGNSAIAADTQYF.

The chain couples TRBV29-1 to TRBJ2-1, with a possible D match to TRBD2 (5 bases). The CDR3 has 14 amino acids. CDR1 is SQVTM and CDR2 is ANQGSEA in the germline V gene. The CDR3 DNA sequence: TGCAGTTTACTCGGGATATCAACCTACAATGAGCAGTTCTTC. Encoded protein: CSLLGISTYNEQFF.

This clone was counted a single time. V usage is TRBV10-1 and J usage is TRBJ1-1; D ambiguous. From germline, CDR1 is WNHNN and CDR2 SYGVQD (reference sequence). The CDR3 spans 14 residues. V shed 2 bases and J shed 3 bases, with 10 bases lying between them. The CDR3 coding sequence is TGCGCCAGCAGTGAGGGTTACCGGGACACTGAAGCTTTCTTT. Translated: CASSEGYRDTEAFF.

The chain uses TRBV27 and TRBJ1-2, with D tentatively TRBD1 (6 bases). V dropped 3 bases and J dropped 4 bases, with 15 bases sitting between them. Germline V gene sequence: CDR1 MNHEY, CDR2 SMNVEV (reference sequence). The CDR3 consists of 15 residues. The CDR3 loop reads CASSLSQGLPYGYTF. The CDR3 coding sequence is TGTGCCAGCAGTTTGTCACAGGGCCTCCCCTATGGCTACACCTTC.

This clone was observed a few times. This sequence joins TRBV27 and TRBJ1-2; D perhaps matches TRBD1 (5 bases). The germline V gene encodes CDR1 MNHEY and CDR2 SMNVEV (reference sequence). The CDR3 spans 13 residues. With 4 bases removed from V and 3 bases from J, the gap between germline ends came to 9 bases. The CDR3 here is CASSSRQHYGYTF. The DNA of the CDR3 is TGTGCCAGCAGTTCCCGACAGCACTATGGCTACACCTTC.

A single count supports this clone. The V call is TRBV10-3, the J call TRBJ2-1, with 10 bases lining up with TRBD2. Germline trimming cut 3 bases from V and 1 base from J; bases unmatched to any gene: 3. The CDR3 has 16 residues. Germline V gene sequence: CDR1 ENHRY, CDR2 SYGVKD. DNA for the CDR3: TGTGCCATCAGTGATTATAGCGGGAGGTCCTACAATGAGCAGTTCTTC. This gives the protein CAISDYSGRSYNEQFF.

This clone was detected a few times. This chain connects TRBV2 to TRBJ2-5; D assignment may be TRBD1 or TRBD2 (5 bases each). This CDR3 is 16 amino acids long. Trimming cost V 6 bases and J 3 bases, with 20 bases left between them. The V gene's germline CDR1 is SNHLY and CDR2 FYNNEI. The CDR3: CASSSLFGAVKETQYF. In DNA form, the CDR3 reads TGTGCCAGCAGCTCTCTGTTCGGGGCGGTAAAAGAGACCCAGTACTTC. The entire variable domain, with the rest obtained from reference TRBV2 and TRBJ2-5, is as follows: EPEVTQTPSHQVTQMGQEVILRCVPISNHLYFYWYRQILGQKVEFLVSFYNNEISEKSEIFDDQFSVERPDGSNFTLKIRSTKLEDSAMYFCASSSLFGAVKETQYFGPGTRLLVL.